Here is one T cell receptor (beta chain) with its context. The data were obtained in a study of technical replicates of blood from a handful of donors. TCRdb's copy holds only in-frame clones and misses some; the assay was immunoSEQ multiplex PCR. This table holds 65,000 to 90,000 clones, 90% to 95% found once. This CDR3 has 17 residues. The trim removed 4 bases at V and 2 bases at J, leaving 9 bases unmatched. Germline lookup yields CDR1 SNHLY and CDR2 FYNNEI. This sequence joins TRBV2 and TRBJ1-4, with 8 bases that match TRBD1. The sequencing sample was made of T cells isolated from PBMCs. The TCR comes from a human donor in good health. The CDR3 region has the DNA TGTGCCAGCAGTGTCGGGACAGGACTGAATACTAATGAAAAACTGTTTTTT. Its translation is CASSVGTGLNTNEKLFF.